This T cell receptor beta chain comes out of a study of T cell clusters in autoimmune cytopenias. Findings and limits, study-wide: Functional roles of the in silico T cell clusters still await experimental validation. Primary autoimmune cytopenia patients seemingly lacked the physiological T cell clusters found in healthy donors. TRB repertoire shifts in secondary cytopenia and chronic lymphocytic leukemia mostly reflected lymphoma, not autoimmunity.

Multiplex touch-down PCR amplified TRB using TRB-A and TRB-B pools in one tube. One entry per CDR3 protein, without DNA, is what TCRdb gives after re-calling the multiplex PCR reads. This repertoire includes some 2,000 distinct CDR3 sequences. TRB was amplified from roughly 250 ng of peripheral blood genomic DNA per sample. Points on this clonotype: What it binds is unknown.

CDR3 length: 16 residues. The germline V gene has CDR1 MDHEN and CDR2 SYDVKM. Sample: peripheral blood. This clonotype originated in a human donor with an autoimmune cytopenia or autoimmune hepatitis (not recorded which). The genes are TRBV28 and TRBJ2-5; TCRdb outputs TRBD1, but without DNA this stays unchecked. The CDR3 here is CASSLAPGELRETQYF.